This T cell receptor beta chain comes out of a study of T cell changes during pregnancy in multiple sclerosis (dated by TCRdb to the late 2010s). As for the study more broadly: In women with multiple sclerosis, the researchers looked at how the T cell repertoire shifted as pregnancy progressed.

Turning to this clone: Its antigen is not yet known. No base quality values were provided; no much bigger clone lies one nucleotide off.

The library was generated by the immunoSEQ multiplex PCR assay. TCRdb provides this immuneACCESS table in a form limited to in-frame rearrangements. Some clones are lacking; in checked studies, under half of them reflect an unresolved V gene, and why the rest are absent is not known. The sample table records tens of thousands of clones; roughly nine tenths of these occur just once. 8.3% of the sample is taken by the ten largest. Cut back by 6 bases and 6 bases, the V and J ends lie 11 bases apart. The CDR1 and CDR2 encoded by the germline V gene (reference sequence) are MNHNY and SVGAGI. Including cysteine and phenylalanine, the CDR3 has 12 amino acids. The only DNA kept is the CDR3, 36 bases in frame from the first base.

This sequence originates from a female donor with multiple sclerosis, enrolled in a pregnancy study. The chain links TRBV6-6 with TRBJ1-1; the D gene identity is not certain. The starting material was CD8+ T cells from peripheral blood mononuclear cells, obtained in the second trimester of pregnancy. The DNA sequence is TGTGCCAGCAGCCTTATCGGGGCTGAAGCTTTCTTT. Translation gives CASSLIGAEAFF.